The 27 T cell receptor beta chains presented below share a single source sample, sequenced in a study of T cells in Graves' hyperthyroidism and ophthalmopathy (dated by TCRdb to between 2018 and 2021). Library generation was performed with multiplex PCR. The sequencing machine was an Illumina HiSeq 2000. Amplification of TCR beta CDR3 regions was carried out from RNA transcripts. The TCR CDR3 was subjected to a first round of RT-PCR using the HTBI primer set and the Qiagen OneStep RT-PCR kit. The raw public reads went through TCRdb reprocessing: fastp at Q25, MiXCR clone calling, in-frame beta chains kept. Under each unique CDR3 protein, matching rows form one entry showing the most common genes and DNA. In this sample the table shows approximately 430,000 distinct CDR3 sequences, roughly 15% of which occur a single time. The leading ten clones occupy under 15% of the sample. Material: blood. The receptors were gathered from a man between 18 and 29 years old with Graves' ophthalmopathy.

At least ten counts were recorded for this clonotype. V gene TRBV27 combines with J gene TRBJ1-2; 8 positions agree with TRBD1. This CDR3 is built from 13 residues. V shed 6 bases, J shed 3 bases, and the junction held 3 bases outside the gene matches. Germline-derived CDR1 and CDR2 are MNHEY and SMNVEV (reference sequence). The CDR3 is CASRLTGDYGYTF. The CDR3 DNA reads as TGTGCCAGCAGGTTGACAGGGGACTATGGCTACACCTTC.

This clonotype was observed many times. The chain couples TRBV4-2 to TRBJ2-3; D is undetermined. From germline, CDR1 is LGHNA and CDR2 YNFKEQ. The CDR3 consists of 16 residues. The ends were cut back, 0 bases at V and 1 base at J, with 11 bases in the middle. CDR3 residues: CASSQDLARGTDTQYF. The CDR3 DNA reads as TGTGCCAGCAGCCAAGATTTGGCCCGGGGCACAGATACGCAGTATTTT.

The rearrangement joins TRBV5-6 to TRBJ1-5, with a weak D call TRBD1 (6 bases). V was pared by 4 bases and J by 10 bases, with 18 bases between. Germline V lookup: CDR1 SGHDT, CDR2 YYEEEE. The length of the CDR3 is 14 residues. DNA of the CDR3: TGTGCCAGCAGCCTGGGGGCAGACAGCGATCCCCAGCATTTT. Its translation: CASSLGADSDPQHF.

This clonotype was detected ten times or more. The gene calls are TRBV15 and TRBJ2-7, with 8 bases matching TRBD1. The germline V gene has CDR1 LNHNV and CDR2 YYDKDF (reference sequence). There are 14 residues in the CDR3. V lost 4 bases, J lost 3 bases, and 5 bases stayed unmatched. CDR3 sequence reads: CATSTRDRIYEQYF. CDR3 nucleotides: TGTGCCACCAGCACCCGGGACAGGATCTACGAGCAGTACTTC. Full variable domain (rest looked up from reference TRBV15 and TRBJ2-7): DAMVIQNPRYQVTQFGKPVTLSCSQTLNHNVMYWYQQKSSQAPKLLFHYYDKDFNNEADTPDNFQSRRPNTSFCFLDIRSPGLGDTAMYLCATSTRDRIYEQYFGPGTRLTVT.

This clonotype was seen at least ten times. The CDR3 DNA reads TGTGCCACCTCGGCCCACAGGGCACCTAACTATGGCTACACCTTC. This gives the protein CATSAHRAPNYGYTF. The chain links TRBV6-1 to TRBJ1-2, with D possibly matching TRBD1 (6 bases). Trimming left V 10 bases short and J 0 bases short, with 18 bases between. CDR1 MNHNS and CDR2 SASEGT come from the germline V gene. The CDR3 has 15 residues.

The sample holds one count of this clonotype. This rearrangement joins TRBV3-1 to TRBJ2-1; 8 nucleotides match TRBD2. CDR1 is LGHDT and CDR2 is YNNKEL in the germline V gene (reference sequence). CDR3 size: 17 residues. V was pared by 1 base and J by 7 bases, with 12 bases of the junction left unmatched. The CDR3 DNA reads TGTGCCAGCAGCCAAGTCTCGACGGGAGGGCCGAGGAATGAGCAGTTCTTC. This translates into CASSQVSTGGPRNEQFF.

The chain is built from TRBV9 and TRBJ2-2; TRBD1 aligns across 8 bases. Germline V gene lookup returns CDR1 SGDLS and CDR2 YYNGEE. CDR3 size: 16 residues. V lost 2 bases, J lost 5 bases, and 8 bases stayed unmatched. In DNA form, the CDR3 reads TGTGCCAGCAGCGTGGGCGGACAGGGAACTACCGGGGAGCTGTTTTTT. This encodes CASSVGGQGTTGELFF.

This clonotype was picked up many times. The J gene is TRBJ1-2, the V gene TRBV20-1; D is possibly TRBD1 (5 bases). Germline V CDR1 and CDR2: DFQATT, SNEGSKA (reference sequence). The CDR3 extends over 13 amino acids. V was cut by 5 bases and J by 2 bases, with 12 bases left in between. DNA for the CDR3: TGCAGTGCTTCTGACAGCCGGAACTATGGCTACACCTTC. Amino acid sequence: CSASDSRNYGYTF.

Only a few counts were recorded for this clonotype. This chain joins TRBV25-1 and TRBJ1-4; the D gene is possibly TRBD1 (5 bases). Germline values: CDR1 MGHDK, CDR2 SYGVNS. Trimming left V 10 bases short and J 4 bases short, with 19 bases between. The CDR3 sequence is 15 residues long. The CDR3 DNA is TGTGCCACCTCAGAAACCGACAGTTATAATGAAAAACTGTTTTTT. Translating it yields CATSETDSYNEKLFF.

This clonotype was seen ten or more times. CDR3 sequence: CASSVGEGGTYEQYF. In DNA form, the CDR3 reads TGCGCCAGCAGTGTTGGCGAAGGAGGAACCTACGAGCAGTACTTC. The chain carries TRBV10-1 and TRBJ2-7; D perhaps matches TRBD2 (5 bases). Trimming took off 4 bases at V and 2 bases at J, with 15 bases between the two ends. Germline assignment: CDR1 WNHNN and CDR2 SYGVQD (reference sequence). The CDR3 is 15 amino acids.

The chain combines TRBV11-2 with TRBJ2-7; 10 nucleotides match TRBD2. With 5 bases clipped from V and 3 bases from J, the junction kept 10 bases outside the gene matches. The CDR3 has 16 residues. In germline, CDR1 is SGHAT, CDR2 FQNNGV. CDR3 sequence: CASSHSGGPPDYEQYF. The CDR3 bases are TGTGCCAGCAGCCATAGCGGGGGGCCTCCCGACTACGAGCAGTACTTC. Supplemented by reference TRBV11-2 and TRBJ2-7, the full variable domain reads EAGVAQSPRYKIIEKRQSVAFWCNPISGHATLYWYQQILGQGPKLLIQFQNNGVVDDSQLPKDRFSAERLKGVDSTLKIQPAKLEDSAVYLCASSHSGGPPDYEQYFGPGTRLTVT.

This clonotype was observed many times. The V gene is TRBV24-1, the J gene TRBJ2-2, with D possibly being TRBD1 (5 bases). Germline V CDR1 and CDR2: KGHDR, SFDVKD. CDR3 length equals 15 residues. Between the trimmed V and J ends, which lost 2 bases and 6 bases, there was a span of 12 bases. The CDR3 region is CATSDSVQASGELFF. The CDR3, as DNA: TGTGCCACCAGTGATTCCGTACAGGCTTCCGGGGAGCTGTTTTTT.

In this sample, this clonotype turned up many times. This chain links TRBV9 with TRBJ2-1, with a weak D call TRBD1 (6 bases). V lost 3 bases and J 8 bases, leaving 27 bases between the germline ends. The length of the CDR3 is 18 residues. The germline gives CDR1 SGDLS, CDR2 YYNGEE. CDR3 protein: CASSADIGARQVGDEQFF. CDR3 nucleotides: TGTGCCAGCAGCGCCGATATCGGTGCCCGACAGGTCGGCGATGAGCAGTTCTTC.

About this clonotype itself: The junction and the germline gene differ at one end; a read error may be behind it. The J gene is TRBJ2-7, the V gene TRBV14; 7 nucleotides match TRBD2. Germline CDR1 is SGHDN and CDR2 is FVKESK. The CDR3 spans 17 residues. CDR3: CAGSRPGLAETPYEQYF. The CDR3 bases are TGTGCCGGCAGCCGACCTGGGCTAGCGGAGACCCCCTACGAGCAGTACTTC.

This clonotype has a single count. It may be a read error: a sequence one base away is much more abundant. The chain links TRBV18 to TRBJ2-1; D assignment may be TRBD1 or TRBD2 (6 bases each). The CDR3 is made up of 15 amino acids. Germline loops: CDR1 KGHSH, CDR2 LQKENI. The CDR3 region is CASSPPNTGRNVQFF. The CDR3 nucleotides read TGTGCCAGCTCACCACCCAATACAGGGAGGAATGTGCAGTTCTTC.

The chain has TRBV14 and TRBJ2-7; D call uncertain. Germline assignment: CDR1 SGHDN and CDR2 FVKESK. This CDR3 is 14 amino acids long. V was pared by 6 bases and J by 9 bases, with 21 bases between. The CDR3, as DNA: TGTGCCAGCAGACACGGACGGAACGATCTAGGGCAGTACTTC. Translation: CASRHGRNDLGQYF.

CDR3 bases: TGTGCCAGCAGCTTAGGGGGCATAGAATTTGGTGAGCAGTTCTTC. Its translation: CASSLGGIEFGEQFF. V usage is TRBV13 and J usage is TRBJ2-1, with D hard to call. Germline loops: CDR1 PRHDT, CDR2 FYEKMQ (reference sequence). V lost 0 bases to trimming and J lost 9 bases, with 15 bases between them. This CDR3 spans 15 amino acids.

This rearrangement joins TRBV4-1 to TRBJ1-1; no reliable D call. The germline CDR1 and CDR2 sequences are MGHRA and YSYEKL. Trimming left V 0 bases short and J 4 bases short, with 18 bases between. The CDR3 extends over 17 amino acids. Written as DNA, the CDR3 is TGCGCCAGCAGCCAAGAAGGGCGTAGAGGGATCGGCACTGAAGCTTTCTTT. This codes for CASSQEGRRGIGTEAFF.

At least ten counts were recorded for this clonotype. The J gene is TRBJ1-3, the V gene TRBV30; D remains ambiguous. There are 12 residues in the CDR3. The V end was cut by 2 bases, the J end by 7 bases, with 9 bases between. CDR1 and CDR2 (germline): GTSNPN, SVGIG (reference sequence). The CDR3 region is CAWSPFPNTIYF. The CDR3 nucleotides are TGTGCCTGGAGTCCCTTCCCCAACACCATATATTTT.

This clonotype has ten or more counts. The rearrangement links TRBV20-1 to TRBJ2-5, with 10 bases identical to TRBD2. This CDR3 has 15 residues. The ends lost 5 bases at V and 7 bases at J; junction bases unmatched: 13. Germline CDR1 reads DFQATT; CDR2 reads SNEGSKA (reference sequence). The CDR3 coding sequence is TGCAGTGCTTTCCTAGCGGGAGTTCCAAGAGGGACCCAGTACTTC. Protein: CSAFLAGVPRGTQYF.

This clonotype was seen more than once but under ten times. The chain has TRBV20-1 and TRBJ1-4, with no clear D. The V gene lost 5 bases and the J gene lost 8 bases, with 15 bases spanning the gap. Germline CDR1 is DFQATT and CDR2 is SNEGSKA (reference sequence). The CDR3 is made up of 13 amino acids. The CDR3 DNA follows: TGCAGTGCTTGGACGGGTAAAAACGAAAAACTGTTTTTT. It encodes CSAWTGKNEKLFF.

This clonotype appeared a few times. At one of its ends the junction is not consistent with the germline gene, which may arise from a read error. The chain couples TRBV25-1 to TRBJ2-7; D perhaps matches TRBD2 (5 bases). Per the germline V gene, CDR1 is MGHDK and CDR2 is SYGVNS. The CDR3 totals 12 residues. This CDR3 is CASRDYNYEQYF. CDR3 in DNA: TGTGCCAGCCGTGACTACAACTACGAGCAGTACTTC.

This clonotype was seen a handful of times. The gene calls are TRBV15 and TRBJ1-6, with D hard to call. V was pared by 0 bases and J by 9 bases, with 9 bases between. Germline V gives CDR1 LNHNV, CDR2 YYDKDF (reference sequence). The CDR3 loop spans 14 amino acids. The CDR3 protein is CATSREAGISPLHF. The CDR3 nucleotides are TGTGCCACCAGCAGAGAGGCGGGGATTTCACCCCTCCACTTT. Drawing the rest from reference TRBV15 and TRBJ1-6, the complete variable domain is DAMVIQNPRYQVTQFGKPVTLSCSQTLNHNVMYWYQQKSSQAPKLLFHYYDKDFNNEADTPDNFQSRRPNTSFCFLDIRSPGLGDTAMYLCATSREAGISPLHFGNGTRLTVT.

At least ten counts were recorded for this clonotype. This CDR3 is CASSLAGGEAFF. The DNA of the CDR3 is TGTGCCAGCAGCTTGGCCGGGGGTGAAGCTTTCTTT. The chain carries TRBV5-6 and TRBJ1-1; a possible D gene is TRBD1 (5 bases). CDR1 is SGHDT, CDR2 YYEEEE, per germline. The CDR3 contains 12 residues. V was cut by 0 bases and J by 7 bases, with 7 bases left in between.

The gene calls are TRBV20-1 and TRBJ2-2; TRBD2 is a possible D gene (5 bases). Per germline, CDR1 DFQATT and CDR2 SNEGSKA (reference sequence). Between the trimmed V and J ends, which lost 6 bases and 0 bases, there was a span of 14 bases. The CDR3 extends over 15 amino acids. The CDR3 here is CSATSGRTNTGELFF. The DNA of the CDR3 is TGCAGTGCCACTAGTGGGCGGACGAACACCGGGGAGCTGTTTTTT.

The J gene is TRBJ2-5, the V gene TRBV19; D call uncertain. The CDR3 is made up of 14 amino acids. The V end lost 3 bases, the J end lost 0 bases, and 8 bases lay between the germline ends. The germline V gene encodes CDR1 LNHDA and CDR2 SQIVND (reference sequence). CDR3 nucleotide sequence: TGTGCCAGTAGTATGAGATTTTACCAAGAGACCCAGTACTTC. It is translated as CASSMRFYQETQYF.

This clonotype was counted ten times or more. The rearrangement links TRBV6-5 to TRBJ1-1; possibly TRBD1 for D (5 bases). Deletions cut 2 bases from V and 2 bases from J, with 12 bases between. Germline loops: CDR1 MNHEY, CDR2 SVGAGI. This CDR3 region has 15 residues. The CDR3 spells CASSYVVTGNTEAFF. The CDR3 nucleotides read TGTGCCAGCAGTTACGTGGTCACAGGAAACACTGAAGCTTTCTTT.